Listed below are T cell receptor beta chains from one sample, sequenced in a study of T cell responses to AZD1222 COVID-19 vaccine. The repertoire was sequenced with immunoSEQ multiplex PCR; TCRdb's copy has only in-frame clones and lacks some. The table includes over 50,000 clones, around 80% detected once. The input for sequencing was peripheral blood, taken 28 days after the second AZD1222 dose. These receptors all stem from an adult who received the AZD1222 COVID-19 vaccine. Both conserved end residues are part of each CDR3.

j_call	v_call	cdr3_aa
TRBJ2-7	TRBV7-6	CASSLVGTGGGEQYF
TRBJ2-7	TRBV7-2	CASSQRGLREQYF
TRBJ1-3	TRBV30	CAWSVRSLGTQQANTIYF
TRBJ2-5	TRBV11-2	CASSLWAGAEETQYF
TRBJ2-1	TRBV27	CASISRLAGTNEQFF
TRBJ1-5	TRBV13	CASSIGQGIANQPQHF
TRBJ2-1	TRBV28	CASSPLSITDNEQFF
TRBJ2-7	TRBV4-3	CASSQDRGGYEQYF
TRBJ1-4	TRBV4-2	CASSQVTGTNEKLFF
TRBJ2-7	TRBV19	CASSAGAPGVQYF
TRBJ2-1	TRBV5-4	CASSLGTSGTLEQFF
TRBJ2-1	TRBV19	CASSITGVSSYNEQFF
TRBJ2-4	TRBV11-2	CASSLWREAVAKNIQYF
TRBJ1-2	TRBV24-1	CATSDRNSATNYGYTF
TRBJ2-1	TRBV19	CASTSGLFNNEQFF
TRBJ2-3	TRBV10-3	CAISERPTDTQYF